These T cell receptor beta chains were read from a single sample in a study of post-analysis software for immune sequencing data. TCRdb recomputed calls from the PCR reads with MiXCR, one row per CDR3 protein. The profile shows 450,000 to 650,000 distinct CDR3 sequences, 44% of them singletons. The sequencing input was blood. These receptors came from a girl aged 5-17 years with multiple sclerosis. CDR3s leave out the opening cysteine and the closing phenylalanine or tryptophan. A D gene is named only where the DNA matches it firmly. Size is stated for part of the rows, as once, few or many counts, or as a class when the clone is expanded.

d_call	v_call	clone_size	cdr3_length	j_call	cdr3_aa
.	TRBV5-1	few	12	TRBJ1-2	ASSWDGTRNGYT
TRBD2	TRBV5-1	.	11	.	ASRASGRETQY
.	TRBV12-3/TRBV12-4	.	13	TRBJ2-7	ASSPLGFRLAEQY
TRBD2	TRBV7-9	.	13	TRBJ2-7	ASSLAGAGGYEQY
.	TRBV30	.	11	TRBJ1-2	AWSVQGRDGYT
TRBD2	TRBV4-1	.	14	TRBJ2-1	ASSQDAAGFYNEQF
TRBD2	TRBV20-1	.	11	.	SAVAGGPYEQY
TRBD1	TRBV20-1	.	16	TRBJ1-4	SAIGTGLFRGTNEKLF
.	TRBV4-1	.	17	TRBJ1-5	ASSQDHSWLGKSNQPQH
.	TRBV3-1	once	9	TRBJ2-3	ASSQGKTQY
.	TRBV12-3/TRBV12-4	.	13	TRBJ2-7	ASSFAGALSYEQY
.	TRBV12-3/TRBV12-4	.	13	TRBJ1-5	ASRSGVAGNQPQH
TRBD2	TRBV12-3/TRBV12-4	.	16	TRBJ2-2	ASSLASMVREGPGELF
.	TRBV7-3	.	15	TRBJ2-3	ASSSLMGGWGTDTQY
.	TRBV5-1	.	10	TRBJ2-3	ASNLARDTQY